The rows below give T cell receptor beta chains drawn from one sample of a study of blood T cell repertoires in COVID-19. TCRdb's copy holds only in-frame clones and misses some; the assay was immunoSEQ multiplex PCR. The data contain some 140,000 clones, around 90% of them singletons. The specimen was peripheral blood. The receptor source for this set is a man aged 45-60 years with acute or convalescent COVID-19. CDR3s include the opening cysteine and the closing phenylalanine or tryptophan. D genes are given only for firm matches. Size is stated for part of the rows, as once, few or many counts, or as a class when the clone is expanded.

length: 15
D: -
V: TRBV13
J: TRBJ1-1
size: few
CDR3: CASSFQFRKNTEAFF
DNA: TGTGCCAGCAGCTTCCAGTTCAGAAAGAACACTGAAGCTTTCTTT

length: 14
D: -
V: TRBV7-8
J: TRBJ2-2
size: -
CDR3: CASSPQEFHGELFF
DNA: TGTGCCAGCAGCCCCCAGGAATTCCATGGGGAGCTGTTTTTT

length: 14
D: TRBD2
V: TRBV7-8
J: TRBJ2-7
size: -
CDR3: CASSWGGSSYEQYF
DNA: TGTGCCAGCAGCTGGGGGGGAAGCTCCTACGAGCAGTACTTC

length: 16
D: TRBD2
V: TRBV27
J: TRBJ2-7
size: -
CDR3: CASSLSASGISYEQYF
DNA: TGTGCCAGCAGTTTATCGGCTAGCGGGATTTCCTACGAGCAGTACTTC

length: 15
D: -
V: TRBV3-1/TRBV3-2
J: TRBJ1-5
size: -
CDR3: CASSQGWGVNQPQHF
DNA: TGTGCCAGCAGCCAAGGATGGGGGGTGAATCAGCCCCAGCATTTT

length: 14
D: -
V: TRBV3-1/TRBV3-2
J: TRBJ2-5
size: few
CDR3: CASSQEAQGRTQYF
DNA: TGTGCCAGCAGCCAAGAAGCCCAGGGTAGAACCCAGTACTTC

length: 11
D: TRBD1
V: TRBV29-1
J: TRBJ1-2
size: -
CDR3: CSVVTGKGYTF
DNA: TGCAGCGTTGTGACAGGGAAGGGCTACACCTTC

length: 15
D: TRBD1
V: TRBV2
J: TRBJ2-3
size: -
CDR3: CASSLGQASTDTQYF
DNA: TGTGCCAGCAGCCTCGGACAGGCTAGCACAGATACGCAGTATTTT

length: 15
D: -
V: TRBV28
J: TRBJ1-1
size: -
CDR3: CASSNRGRPNTEAFF
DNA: TGTGCCAGCAGTAACCGGGGAAGGCCGAACACTGAAGCTTTCTTT

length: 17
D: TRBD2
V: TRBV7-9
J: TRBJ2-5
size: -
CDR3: CASSPQLLLAGAETQYF
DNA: TGTGCCAGCAGCCCCCAACTTCTCCTAGCGGGGGCAGAGACCCAGTACTTC

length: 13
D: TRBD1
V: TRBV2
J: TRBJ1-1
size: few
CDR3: CASRWDRDTEAFF
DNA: TGTGCCAGCAGGTGGGACAGGGACACTGAAGCTTTCTTT

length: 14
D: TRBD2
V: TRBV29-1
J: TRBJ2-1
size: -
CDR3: CSDTSVRLNNEQFF
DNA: TGCAGCGATACTAGCGTCCGCCTCAACAATGAGCAGTTCTTC

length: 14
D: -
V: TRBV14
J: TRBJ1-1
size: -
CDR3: CASSQVGGNTEAFF
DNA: TGTGCCAGCAGCCAAGTCGGGGGGAACACTGAAGCTTTCTTT

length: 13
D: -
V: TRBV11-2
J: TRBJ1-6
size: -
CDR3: CASRWTLNSPLHF
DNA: TGTGCCAGCAGATGGACACTTAATTCACCCCTCCACTTT

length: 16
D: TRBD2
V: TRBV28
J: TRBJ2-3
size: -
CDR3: CASSPSGRAFTDTQYF
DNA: TGTGCCAGCAGTCCGAGCGGGAGGGCCTTTACAGATACGCAGTATTTT

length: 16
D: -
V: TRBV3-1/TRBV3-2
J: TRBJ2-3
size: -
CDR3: CASSQDDALAPDTQYF
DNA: TGTGCCAGCAGCCAAGATGATGCCTTAGCGCCGGATACGCAGTATTTT

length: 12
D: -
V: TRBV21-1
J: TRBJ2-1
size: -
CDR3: CASPRGWDEQFF
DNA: TGTGCCAGCCCCAGGGGGTGGGATGAGCAGTTCTTC